The entry below describes one T cell receptor beta chain. The record originates from a study of blood T cell repertoires in COVID-19. On the study more broadly: The United States, Italy and Spain supplied acute and convalescent COVID-19 samples. Nucleic acid was either cDNA or gDNA, and it came from T cells, B-cell-depleted T cells, or PBMCs.

In germline, CDR1 is SGHRS, CDR2 YFSETQ. This CDR3 is 12 amino acids long. J gave up 4 bases and V 5 bases, and 0 bases lay outside the gene matches. Original data processing: Counts of nucleated cells, estimated from reference gene primer amplification, were obtained. Sequencing was performed with immunoSEQ multiplex PCR; in TCRdb, only in-frame clones are kept and a portion is missing. V and J calls and clone size follow that table, whereas D and trimming were derived from the DNA. The profile shows about 74,000 clones, 90% of them singletons. The receptor's source is a human donor in a cohort sampled during active COVID-19. Sample: peripheral blood. The V call is TRBV5-1, the J call TRBJ1-5, with 7 positions matching TRBD1. This CDR3 reads CASRGQNQPQHF. CDR3 in DNA: TGCGCCAGCAGGGGACAGAATCAGCCCCAGCATTTT. Supplemented by reference TRBV5-1 and TRBJ1-5, the full variable domain reads KAGVTQTPRYLIKTRGQQVTLSCSPISGHRSVSWYQQTPGQGLQFLFEYFSETQRNKGNFPGRFSGRQFSNSRSEMNVSTLELGDSALYLCASRGQNQPQHFGDGTRLSIL.